Sequencing of this T cell receptor beta chain was carried out in a study of cytomegalovirus exposure and HLA in healthy donors. Study-wide results and caveats: For presence/absence analyses, sequencing depth was assumed to be roughly uniform across donors. Most TCR sequences proved rare, with some public TCRs found in many donors. Indistinguishable V segments, including TRBV6-2 and TRBV6-3, were excluded.

Remarks on this clone: What it binds is unknown.

PCR used 60 Vbeta primers and 13 Jbeta primers. The table came from immunoSEQ multiplex PCR; TCRdb's copy has only in-frame clones and leaves some out. The sample has approximately 200,000 clones; roughly 79% are singletons. After removal of 8 bases from V and 6 bases from J, the junction contained 9 bases not matched to a gene. Germline assignment: CDR1 MNHNY and CDR2 SVGAGI (reference sequence). This CDR3 is 14 amino acids long. V usage is TRBV6-6 and J usage is TRBJ1-4; the match to TRBD1 covers 7 bases. This sequence was found in a man younger than 45 in good health and CMV-seronegative. What was sequenced was PBMCs. In DNA, the CDR3 is TGTGCCAGCCGTCCGGGACAGCCATATGAAAAACTGTTTTTT. Translated: CASRPGQPYEKLFF.